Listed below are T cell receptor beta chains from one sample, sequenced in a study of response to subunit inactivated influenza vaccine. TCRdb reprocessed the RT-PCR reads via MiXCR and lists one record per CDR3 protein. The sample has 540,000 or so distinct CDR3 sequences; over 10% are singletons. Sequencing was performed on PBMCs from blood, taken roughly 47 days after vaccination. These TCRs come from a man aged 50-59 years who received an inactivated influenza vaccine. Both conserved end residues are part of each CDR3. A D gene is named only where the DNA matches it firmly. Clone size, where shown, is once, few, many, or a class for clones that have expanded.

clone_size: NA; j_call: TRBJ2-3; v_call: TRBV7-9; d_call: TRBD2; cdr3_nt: TGTGCCAGCAGCGCTAGTGGATCTAGCGGGGGGAAAGATACGCAGTATTTT; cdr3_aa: CASSASGSSGGKDTQYF
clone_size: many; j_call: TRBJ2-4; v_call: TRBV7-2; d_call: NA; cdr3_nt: TGTGCCAGCAGCTTATTACCCGGAGGCAGGGGAACAAACATTCAGTACTTC; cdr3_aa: CASSLLPGGRGTNIQYF
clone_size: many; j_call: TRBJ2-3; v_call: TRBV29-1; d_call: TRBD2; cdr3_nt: TGCAGCGTATGGAAGACTAGCGGGGGGAGGACAGATACGCAGTATTTT; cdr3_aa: CSVWKTSGGRTDTQYF
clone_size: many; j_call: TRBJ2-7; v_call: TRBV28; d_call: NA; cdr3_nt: TGTGCCAGCAACGTACCGGGACTTTCATACGAGCAGTACTTC; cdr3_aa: CASNVPGLSYEQYF
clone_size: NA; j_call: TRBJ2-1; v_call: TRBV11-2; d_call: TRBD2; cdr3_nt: TGTGCCAGCAGCTTCCGCCGGGGCCTAGCGGGGTTCTCCTACAATGAGCAGTTCTTC; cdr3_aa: CASSFRRGLAGFSYNEQFF
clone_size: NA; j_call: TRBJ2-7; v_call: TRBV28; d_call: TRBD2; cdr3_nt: TGTGCCAGCAGTTCACAAGCGGGAGGAACCTACGAGCAGTACTTC; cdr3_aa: CASSSQAGGTYEQYF
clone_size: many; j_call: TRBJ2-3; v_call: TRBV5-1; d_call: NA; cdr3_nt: TGCGCCAGCAGAGACGGAGGCACAGATACGCAGTATTTT; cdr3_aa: CASRDGGTDTQYF
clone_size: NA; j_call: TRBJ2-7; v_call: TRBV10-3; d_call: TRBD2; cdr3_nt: TGTGCCATCAGTGCGGGAGGTGAGCAGTACTTC; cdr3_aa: CAISAGGEQYF
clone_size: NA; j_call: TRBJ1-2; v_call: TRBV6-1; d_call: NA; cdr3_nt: TGTGCCAGCAGTGAAGTAAAGAATGGCTACACCTTC; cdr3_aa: CASSEVKNGYTF
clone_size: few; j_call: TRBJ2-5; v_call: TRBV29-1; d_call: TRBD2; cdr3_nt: TGCAGCGTTCGTCCCCCCAGCGGGGTAGAGACCCAGTACTTC; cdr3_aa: CSVRPPSGVETQYF
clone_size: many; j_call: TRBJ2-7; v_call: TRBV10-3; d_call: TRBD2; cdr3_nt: TGTGCCATCAGGGGGACTAGCAGGGGGAGCGAGCAGTACTTC; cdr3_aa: CAIRGTSRGSEQYF
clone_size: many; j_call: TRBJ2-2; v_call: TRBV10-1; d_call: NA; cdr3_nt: TGCGCCAGCAGTCCACAGGGAGGAGGCACCGGGGAGCTGTTTTTT; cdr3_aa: CASSPQGGGTGELFF
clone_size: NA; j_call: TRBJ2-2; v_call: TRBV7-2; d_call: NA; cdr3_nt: TGTGCCAGCAGCTTAGCGGGCCAGGGCGGCACCACCGGGGAGCTGTTTTTT; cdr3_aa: CASSLAGQGGTTGELFF
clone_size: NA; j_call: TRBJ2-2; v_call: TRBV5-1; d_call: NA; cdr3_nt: TGCGCCAGCAGCTTGGTCCACACCGGGGAGCTGTTTTTT; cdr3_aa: CASSLVHTGELFF
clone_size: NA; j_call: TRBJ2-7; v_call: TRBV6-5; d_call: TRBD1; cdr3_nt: TGTGCCAGCAGTTACTCGTCCCGGGACAGGGGTTACGAGCAGTACTTC; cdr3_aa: CASSYSSRDRGYEQYF
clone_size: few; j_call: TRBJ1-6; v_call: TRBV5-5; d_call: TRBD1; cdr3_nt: TGTGCCAGCAGCCCCTCGACAGGGTGGAACAATTCACCCCTCCACTTT; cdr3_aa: CASSPSTGWNNSPLHF
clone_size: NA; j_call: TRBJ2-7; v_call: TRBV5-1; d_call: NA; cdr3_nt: TGCGCCAGCAGCACTGGACTGAACTACGAGCAGTACTTC; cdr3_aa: CASSTGLNYEQYF
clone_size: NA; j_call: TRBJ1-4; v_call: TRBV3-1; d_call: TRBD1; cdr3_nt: TGTGCCAGCAGCCGGACAGGAAGGCTGTTTTTT; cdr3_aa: CASSRTGRLFF
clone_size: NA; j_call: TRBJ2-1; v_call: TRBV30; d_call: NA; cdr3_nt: TGTGCCTGGAGTACTCGTACGGGGCACCATTACAATGAGCAGTTCTTC; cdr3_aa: CAWSTRTGHHYNEQFF
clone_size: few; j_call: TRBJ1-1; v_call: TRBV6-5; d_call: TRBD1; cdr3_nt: TGTGCCAGCAGTTACACAAACAGGGGAACCATGAACACTGAAGCTTTCTTT; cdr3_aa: CASSYTNRGTMNTEAFF
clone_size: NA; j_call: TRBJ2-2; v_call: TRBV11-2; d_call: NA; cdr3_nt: TGTGCCAGCAGCTTGGGGCAGGGGATAACCGGGGAGCTGTTTTTT; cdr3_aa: CASSLGQGITGELFF
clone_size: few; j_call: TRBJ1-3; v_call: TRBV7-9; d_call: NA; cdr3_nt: TGTGCCAGCAGCCCGGAGACAGGAGGAAACACCATATATTTT; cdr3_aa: CASSPETGGNTIYF
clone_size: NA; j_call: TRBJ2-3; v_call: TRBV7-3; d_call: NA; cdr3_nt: TGTGCCAGCAGCTTAATGGGGTCGGGTACGCAGTATTTT; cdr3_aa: CASSLMGSGTQYF
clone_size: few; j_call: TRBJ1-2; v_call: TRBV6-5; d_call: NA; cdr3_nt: TGTGCCAGCAGTTACCCGTCCGGACAGAGCTATGGCTACACCTTC; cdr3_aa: CASSYPSGQSYGYTF
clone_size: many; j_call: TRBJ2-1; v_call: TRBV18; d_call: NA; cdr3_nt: TGTGCCAGCTCGAGGCAGGGCCCTTACAATGAGCAGTTCTTC; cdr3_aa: CASSRQGPYNEQFF
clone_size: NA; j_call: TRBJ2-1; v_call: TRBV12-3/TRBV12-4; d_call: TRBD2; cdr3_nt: TGTGCCAGCAGTTTCCCAGCGGGGGTATCCTACAATGAGCAGTTCTTC; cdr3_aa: CASSFPAGVSYNEQFF
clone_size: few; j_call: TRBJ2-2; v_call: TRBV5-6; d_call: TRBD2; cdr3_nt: TGTGCCAGCAGCTATGCGGGAGCGGGCGGGGAGCTGTTTTTT; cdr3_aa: CASSYAGAGGELFF
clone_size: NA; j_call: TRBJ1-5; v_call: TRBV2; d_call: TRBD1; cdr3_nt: TGTGCCAGCAGTGGGACAGGGATCGTGCAGCCCCAGCATTTT; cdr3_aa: CASSGTGIVQPQHF
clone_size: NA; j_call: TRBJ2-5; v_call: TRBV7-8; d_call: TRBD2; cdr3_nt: TGTGCCAGCAGCCCCCAGACTAGCGGGGCCTGGACCCAGTACTTC; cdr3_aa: CASSPQTSGAWTQYF
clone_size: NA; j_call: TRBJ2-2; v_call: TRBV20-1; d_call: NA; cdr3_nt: TGCAGTGCTGGTGGACTCCAGTGGACCGGGGAGCTGTTTTTT; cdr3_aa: CSAGGLQWTGELFF
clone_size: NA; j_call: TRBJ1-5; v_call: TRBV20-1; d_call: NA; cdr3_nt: TGCAGTGCTAGCCCTATCCAAGGGCCCCAGCATTTT; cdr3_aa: CSASPIQGPQHF
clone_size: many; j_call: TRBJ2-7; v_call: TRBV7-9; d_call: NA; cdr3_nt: TGTGCCAGCAGCTTAGGACAGTTCTCCTCCTACGAGCAGTACTTC; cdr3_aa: CASSLGQFSSYEQYF
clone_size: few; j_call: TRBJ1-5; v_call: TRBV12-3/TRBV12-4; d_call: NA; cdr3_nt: TGTGCCAGCAGCTCGTCGGAGCCCCAGCATTTT; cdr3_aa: CASSSSEPQHF
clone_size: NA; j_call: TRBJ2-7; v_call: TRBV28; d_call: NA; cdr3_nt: TGTGCCAGCAGTTTGTTGTCGCGCGAGCAGTACTTC; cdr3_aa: CASSLLSREQYF
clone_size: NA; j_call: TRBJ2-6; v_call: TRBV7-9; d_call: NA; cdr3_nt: TGTGCCAGCACCATAGTCTCTGGGGCCAACGTCCTGACTTTC; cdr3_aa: CASTIVSGANVLTF
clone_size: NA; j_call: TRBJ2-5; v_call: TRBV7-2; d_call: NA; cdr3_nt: TGTGCCAGCAGCTTAGTAGTGGGGGCGGGATTAGAGACCCAGTACTTC; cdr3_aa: CASSLVVGAGLETQYF
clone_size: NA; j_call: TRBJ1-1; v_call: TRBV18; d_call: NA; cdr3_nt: TGTGCCAGCTCACCACAGGGGGTGAACACTGAAGCTTTCTTT; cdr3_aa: CASSPQGVNTEAFF
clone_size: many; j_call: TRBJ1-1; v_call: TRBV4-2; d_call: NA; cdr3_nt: TGTGCCAGCAGGAGAGAACCCCTGGGCACTGAAGCTTTCTTT; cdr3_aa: CASRREPLGTEAFF
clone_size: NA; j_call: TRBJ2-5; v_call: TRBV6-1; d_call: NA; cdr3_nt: TGTGCCGGGTCAATTAGGGGGAGGGGGTCGGAGACCCAGTACTTC; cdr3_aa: CAGSIRGRGSETQYF
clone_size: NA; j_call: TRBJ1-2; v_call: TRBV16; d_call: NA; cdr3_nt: TGTGCCAGCAGCCAATCCCGAGGGGGGTACTATGGCTACACCTTC; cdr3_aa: CASSQSRGGYYGYTF
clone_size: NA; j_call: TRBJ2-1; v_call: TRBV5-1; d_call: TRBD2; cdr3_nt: TGCGCCAGCAGCTTGGGTCCAGCGGGAGGGGTTAGGAATGAGCAGTTCTTC; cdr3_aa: CASSLGPAGGVRNEQFF
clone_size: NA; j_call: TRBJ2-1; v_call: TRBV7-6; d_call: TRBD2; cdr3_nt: TGTGCCAGCAGCTTAGCCGTAGCGGGGGCCGCCCCTTCGGGTGGATACAATGAGCAGTTCTTC; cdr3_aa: CASSLAVAGAAPSGGYNEQFF
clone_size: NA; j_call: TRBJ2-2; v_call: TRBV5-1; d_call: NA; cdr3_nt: TGCGCCAGCAGCCCTAGACAGGAAAACACCGGGGAGCTGTTTTTT; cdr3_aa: CASSPRQENTGELFF
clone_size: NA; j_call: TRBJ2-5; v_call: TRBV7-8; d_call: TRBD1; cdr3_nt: TGTGCCAGCAGCAGAGACAGGGGGCGGTTTGAGACCCAGTACTTC; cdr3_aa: CASSRDRGRFETQYF
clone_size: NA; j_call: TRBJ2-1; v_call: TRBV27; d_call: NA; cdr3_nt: TGTGCCAGCAGTTTATACGGTTACAATGAGCAGTTCTTC; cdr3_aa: CASSLYGYNEQFF
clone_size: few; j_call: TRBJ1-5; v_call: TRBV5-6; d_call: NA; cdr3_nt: TGTGCCAGCAGCTATCAAGAAAATCAGCCCCAGCATTTT; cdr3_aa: CASSYQENQPQHF
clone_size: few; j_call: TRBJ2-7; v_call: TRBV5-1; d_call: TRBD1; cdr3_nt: TGCGCCAGCAGCTTCACGACAGGGTACGAGCAGTACTTC; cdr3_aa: CASSFTTGYEQYF
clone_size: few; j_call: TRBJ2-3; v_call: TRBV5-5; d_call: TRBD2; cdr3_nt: TGTGCCAGCAGCTTGGTGCTAGCGGTGTATGATACGCAGTATTTT; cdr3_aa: CASSLVLAVYDTQYF
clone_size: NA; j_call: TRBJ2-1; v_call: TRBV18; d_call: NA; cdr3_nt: TGTGCCAGCTCACCGTCATTGAGCTCCTACAATGAGCAGTTCTTC; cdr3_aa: CASSPSLSSYNEQFF
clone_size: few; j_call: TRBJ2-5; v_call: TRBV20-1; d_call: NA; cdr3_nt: TGCAGTGCTAGGAGGAGGGCTCAAGAGACCCAGTACTTC; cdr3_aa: CSARRRAQETQYF
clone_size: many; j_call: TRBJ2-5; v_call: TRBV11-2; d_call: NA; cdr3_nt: TGTGCCAGCAGCTTAAGGGGGGAGGAGACCCAGTACTTC; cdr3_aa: CASSLRGEETQYF
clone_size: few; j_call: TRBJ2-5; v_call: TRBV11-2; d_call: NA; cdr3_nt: TGTGCCAGCAGCACGGGGGCGGAGACCCAGTACTTC; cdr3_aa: CASSTGAETQYF
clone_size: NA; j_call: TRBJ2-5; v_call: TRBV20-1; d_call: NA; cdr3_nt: TGCAGTGCCCCGTTCGGGGTCCAAGAGACCCAGTACTTC; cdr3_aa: CSAPFGVQETQYF
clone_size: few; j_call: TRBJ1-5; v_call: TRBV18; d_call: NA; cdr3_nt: TGTGCCAGCTCACCACGGGCAGAGAATCAGCCCCAGCATTTT; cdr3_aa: CASSPRAENQPQHF
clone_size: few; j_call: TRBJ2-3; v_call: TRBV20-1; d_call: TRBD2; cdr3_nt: TGCAGTGCTAGAGTCGGAACTAGCGGGAGAGATACGCAGTATTTT; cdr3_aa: CSARVGTSGRDTQYF
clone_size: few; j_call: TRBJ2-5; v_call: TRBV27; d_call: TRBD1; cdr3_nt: TGTGCCAGCAGACTACCGGGACAGGGGGCCTCGGGGACCCAGTACTTC; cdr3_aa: CASRLPGQGASGTQYF
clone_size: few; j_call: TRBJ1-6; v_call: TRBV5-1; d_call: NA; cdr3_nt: TGCGCCAGCAGCTTGGAGGCGCCCGGGGATAATTCACCCCTCCACTTT; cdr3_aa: CASSLEAPGDNSPLHF
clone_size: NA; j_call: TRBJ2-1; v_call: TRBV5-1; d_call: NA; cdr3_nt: TGCGCCCGGACCCAAAATACGGATGAGCAGTTCTTC; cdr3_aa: CARTQNTDEQFF